The sequence of this T cell receptor beta chain was determined in a study of beta chain features in type 1 diabetes. Whole-study results and caveats: Diminished insertions and augmented deletions at VDJ junctions characterized type 1 diabetes patients.

The length of the CDR3 is 14 residues. The germline CDR1 and CDR2 sequences are GTSNPN and SVGIG (reference sequence). Trimming removed 3 bases from V and 7 bases from J; junction bases left unmatched: 5. As concerns this clone: Its antigen is unidentified.

The sequenced template was cDNA made from the entire isolated RNA. The assay was immunoSEQ multiplex PCR, and TCRdb's table has in-frame clones only and misses some. This table holds about 40,000 clones, 49% found once. The TCR originated in a woman between 18 and 30 years old in good health. Source material: central memory CD4+ T cells from blood. The chain recombines TRBV30 with TRBJ2-2; 10 bases agree with TRBD2. The CDR3 region is CAWSSGGAIGELFF. The CDR3 nucleotides read TGTGCCTGGAGCAGCGGGGGGGCCATCGGGGAGCTGTTTTTT.